The T cell receptor beta chain described here comes from a study of cytomegalovirus exposure and HLA in healthy donors. Study-wide results and limits: For most TCR sequences rarity was the rule, although some public TCRs occurred in many donors.

The donors were members of the validation cohort comprising over 90 subjects, separate from the approximately 700-subject first cohort. On this clone itself: Its antigen is undetermined.

Data came from immunoSEQ multiplex PCR; TCRdb stores just in-frame clones and leaves some out. This table holds about 170,000 clones, around nine tenths found once. This receptor was obtained from a young woman in good health and CMV-seropositive. The sequenced material came from PBMCs.

CDR3 sequence (DNA): TGTGCCAGCACCCAACAGGCCCCCGGGGAGCTGTTTTTT. Amino acid sequence: CASTQQAPGELFF. The chain couples TRBV6-5 to TRBJ2-2, with a tentative D call TRBD1 (5 bases). V was cut by 7 bases and J by 6 bases, with 12 bases left in between. Germline loops: CDR1 MNHEY, CDR2 SVGAGI. The CDR3 length is 13 residues.